This T cell receptor (beta chain) appears in the sequencing data of a study of CD8 T cells in ankylosing spondylitis. The study, taken as a whole, reports: Disease-associated clones were CD8+ and fairly uncommon in peripheral blood. Several of the motif variants were reported before in synovial fluid and blood from reactive arthritis. A motif of roughly 8 highly homologous TCR beta variants was seen as apparently characteristic of ankylosing spondylitis blood.

TCRdb re-analysed the 5' RACE reads in MiXCR, keeping a single row per CDR3 protein. This sample has under 130,000 distinct CDR3 sequences, with around 24% found just once. Germline V CDR1 and CDR2: MNHEY, SMNVEV (reference sequence). Trimming took off 2 bases at V and 4 bases at J, with 9 bases between the two ends. The CDR3 contains 15 residues. A word on this clonotype: The antigen is unknown.

This rearrangement joins TRBV27 to TRBJ1-6; D unclear. This clonotype was sampled from a male donor with ankylosing spondylitis. Input material: synovial fluid, either unsorted or a sorted T cell fraction (not recorded which). The DNA for the CDR3 is TGTGCCAGCAGTTTAGGGTCGGGATATAATTCACCCCTCCACTTT. Amino acids: CASSLGSGYNSPLHF.